One T cell receptor (beta chain) is described in this entry. As originally analysed: Researchers report that nucleated cell counts were estimated from reference gene primer amplification. The table came from immunoSEQ multiplex PCR; TCRdb's copy has only in-frame clones and leaves some out. That table is the source of V, J and clone size, and D and trimming were worked out from the DNA. The sample lists roughly 140,000 clones, 80% occurring once. This sample was included in a study of blood T cell repertoires in COVID-19. For the study at large: Material from acute and convalescent COVID-19 was sourced from the United States, Italy and Spain. T cells, B-cell-depleted T cells, or PBMCs supplied cDNA or gDNA.

Germline assignment: CDR1 SGHRS and CDR2 YFSETQ. This CDR3 region has 12 residues. Between the trimmed V and J ends, which lost 2 bases and 1 base, there was a span of 3 bases. The rearrangement links TRBV5-1 to TRBJ1-1; D remains unclear. The sequencing input was peripheral blood. The sequence was collected from a woman between 50 and 59 years old with acute or convalescent COVID-19. In DNA, the CDR3 is TGCGCCAGCAGCTTAGCGAACACTGAAGCTTTCTTT. Protein: CASSLANTEAFF.